This T cell receptor beta chain was captured by sequencing in a study of T cells after yellow fever vaccination. Study summary: Low-cell-number fractions were prepared with SMART-Seq v4 Ultra Low Input. Findings and limits, study-wide: Across the CD4 and CD8 compartments, a small share of clonotypes was present in both. A weaker but faster secondary response was observed, peaking on day 5 versus 15.

UMIs were added to TCR cDNA along with a universal primer site when it was made by 5'RACE template switching. TCRdb itself ran the 5' RACE reads through MiXCR, one entry per CDR3 protein. The sample shows a few hundred thousand distinct CDR3 sequences, over 15% of them seen only once. Points on this clonotype: Its antigen is currently unknown.

Germline trimming cut 4 bases from V and 10 bases from J; bases unmatched to any gene: 7. Germline CDR1 reads DFQATT; CDR2 reads SNEGSKA (reference sequence). The CDR3 runs to 12 residues. The origin of this receptor is a man younger than 40 who received the YFV17D yellow fever vaccine. The rearrangement joins TRBV20-1 to TRBJ2-1, with 7 bases matching TRBD1. Source: PBMCs, taken 15 days after the yellow fever booster vaccination. The CDR3 DNA is TGCAGTGCTAAGGGACAGTTTTTCGAGCAGTTCTTC. Translated: CSAKGQFFEQFF.